A selection of T cell receptor beta chains follows, all from one sample in a study of blood T cell repertoires in COVID-19. Only in-frame clones appear in the TCRdb table, and some are missing; sequencing was by immunoSEQ multiplex PCR. Of about 180,000 clones detected, approximately 85% appear once; the ten largest clones hold 6.9%. The sequenced sample was peripheral blood. Receptors were obtained from an elderly man with COVID-19, enrolled during active disease. CDR3s include the opening cysteine and the closing phenylalanine or tryptophan. The order of the fields is J gene, V gene, CDR3 protein.

j_gene: TRBJ1-2
v_gene: TRBV6-5
CDR3aa: CASSYRDSRNYGYTF

j_gene: TRBJ2-1
v_gene: TRBV6-5
CDR3aa: CASRAGLYNEQFF

j_gene: TRBJ1-5
v_gene: TRBV6-5
CDR3aa: CASSPRSYSNQPQHF

j_gene: TRBJ2-1
v_gene: TRBV3-1/TRBV3-2
CDR3aa: CASSRGIQDEQFF

j_gene: TRBJ2-6
v_gene: TRBV7-2
CDR3aa: CASNVQGWGSGANVLTF

j_gene: TRBJ1-2
v_gene: TRBV29-1
CDR3aa: CSVDTTGSYGYTF

j_gene: TRBJ2-2
v_gene: TRBV6-5
CDR3aa: CASSPGGAGELFF

j_gene: TRBJ1-2
v_gene: TRBV5-5
CDR3aa: CASSPTGQGYVGGYTF

j_gene: TRBJ2-2
v_gene: TRBV15
CDR3aa: CATSRQGGTGELFF

j_gene: TRBJ1-4
v_gene: TRBV5-8
CDR3aa: CASSPGTSGGEKLFF

j_gene: TRBJ2-2
v_gene: TRBV11-3
CDR3aa: CASSLGRSTGELFF

j_gene: TRBJ1-1
v_gene: TRBV4-2
CDR3aa: CASSQEGGWNTEAFF

j_gene: TRBJ1-1
v_gene: TRBV7-8
CDR3aa: CASSPGQYLTEAFF

j_gene: TRBJ1-2
v_gene: TRBV6-5
CDR3aa: CASRLQGYYGYTF

j_gene: TRBJ2-2
v_gene: TRBV3-1/TRBV3-2
CDR3aa: CASSQNQGTSGELFF

j_gene: TRBJ2-3
v_gene: TRBV3-1/TRBV3-2
CDR3aa: CASSPGPTDTQYF

j_gene: TRBJ1-4
v_gene: TRBV28
CDR3aa: CASSFRQFNEKLFF

j_gene: TRBJ1-2
v_gene: TRBV28
CDR3aa: CASSFRDRPNYGYTF

j_gene: TRBJ1-4
v_gene: TRBV4-2
CDR3aa: CASSQVNRGWSEKLFF

j_gene: TRBJ2-2
v_gene: TRBV11-2
CDR3aa: CASSLGTATGELFF

j_gene: TRBJ2-7
v_gene: TRBV9
CDR3aa: CASSPGMEYEQYF

j_gene: TRBJ2-2
v_gene: TRBV9
CDR3aa: CASSVGLAANTGELFF

j_gene: TRBJ2-7
v_gene: TRBV18
CDR3aa: CASSPPSGGRGEQYF

j_gene: TRBJ1-1
v_gene: TRBV6-5
CDR3aa: CASSYSAGGTEAFF

j_gene: TRBJ1-4
v_gene: TRBV6-5
CDR3aa: CASSLQKNEKLFF

j_gene: TRBJ2-1
v_gene: TRBV6-1
CDR3aa: CASSEAGQGINEQFF

j_gene: TRBJ1-4
v_gene: TRBV5-8
CDR3aa: CASSPGGFRSTNEKLFF

j_gene: TRBJ2-7
v_gene: TRBV2
CDR3aa: CASRLGRGGSYEQYF

j_gene: TRBJ2-6
v_gene: TRBV2
CDR3aa: CASTPTGAGANVLTF

j_gene: TRBJ1-2
v_gene: TRBV6-2/TRBV6-3
CDR3aa: CASSSPPSDGYTF

j_gene: TRBJ2-2
v_gene: TRBV7-9
CDR3aa: CAPSGGNTGELFF

j_gene: TRBJ2-6
v_gene: TRBV24-1
CDR3aa: CATSESSGANVLTF

j_gene: TRBJ1-2
v_gene: TRBV28
CDR3aa: CASSLGGQGGGGYTF

j_gene: TRBJ2-5
v_gene: TRBV12-5
CDR3aa: CASGSWTTKRETQYF

j_gene: TRBJ1-1
v_gene: TRBV3-1/TRBV3-2
CDR3aa: CASAPRGAEAFF

j_gene: TRBJ1-5
v_gene: TRBV24-1
CDR3aa: CATNDGGRNQPQHF

j_gene: TRBJ1-5
v_gene: TRBV11-2
CDR3aa: CASSLTPNQPQHF

j_gene: TRBJ1-4
v_gene: TRBV18
CDR3aa: CASSPGEKLFF

j_gene: TRBJ1-5
v_gene: TRBV19
CDR3aa: CASSNTHNQPQHF

j_gene: TRBJ1-3
v_gene: TRBV6-1
CDR3aa: CASSEQRSGNTIYF

j_gene: TRBJ1-3
v_gene: TRBV7-6
CDR3aa: CASSPRAGAISSSGNTIYF

j_gene: TRBJ1-3
v_gene: TRBV2
CDR3aa: CASRGDRAGNTIYF

j_gene: TRBJ2-3
v_gene: TRBV11-3
CDR3aa: CASSSFTDTQYF

j_gene: TRBJ1-1
v_gene: TRBV12-3/TRBV12-4
CDR3aa: CASTRQGRTEAFF

j_gene: TRBJ2-3
v_gene: TRBV4-1
CDR3aa: CASSQGGLDTDTQYF

j_gene: TRBJ1-5
v_gene: TRBV4-3
CDR3aa: CASSQDLLTTQPQHF

j_gene: TRBJ1-2
v_gene: TRBV5-6
CDR3aa: CASSTTGLSYTF

j_gene: TRBJ1-5
v_gene: TRBV19
CDR3aa: CASSFGLGNQPQHF

j_gene: TRBJ1-2
v_gene: TRBV7-8
CDR3aa: CASSPRDGGWYGYTF

j_gene: TRBJ1-2
v_gene: TRBV4-1
CDR3aa: CASSQVLQANYGYTF

j_gene: TRBJ1-4
v_gene: TRBV19
CDR3aa: CASSISQTANEKLFF

j_gene: TRBJ1-6
v_gene: TRBV28
CDR3aa: CASSLVSGYNSPLHF

j_gene: TRBJ1-6
v_gene: TRBV27
CDR3aa: CASSSGTGNSPLHF

j_gene: TRBJ1-6
v_gene: TRBV2
CDR3aa: CASWAGDNSPLHF

j_gene: TRBJ1-2
v_gene: TRBV19
CDR3aa: CASTKLPGSTPRGYTF